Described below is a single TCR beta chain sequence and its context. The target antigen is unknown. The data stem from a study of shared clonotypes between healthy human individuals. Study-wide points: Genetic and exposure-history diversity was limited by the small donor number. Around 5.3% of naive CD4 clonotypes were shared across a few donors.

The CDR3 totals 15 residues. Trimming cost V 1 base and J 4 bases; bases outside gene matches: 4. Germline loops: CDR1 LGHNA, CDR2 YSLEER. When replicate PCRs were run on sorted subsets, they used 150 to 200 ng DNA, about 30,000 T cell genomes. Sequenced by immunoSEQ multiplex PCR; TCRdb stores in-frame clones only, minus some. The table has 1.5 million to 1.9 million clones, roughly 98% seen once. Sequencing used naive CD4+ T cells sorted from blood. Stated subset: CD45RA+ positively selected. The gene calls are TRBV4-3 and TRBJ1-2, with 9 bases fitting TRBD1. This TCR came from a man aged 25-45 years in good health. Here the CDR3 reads CASSQGPTGGYGYTF. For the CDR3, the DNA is TGCGCCAGCAGCCAAGGACCGACAGGGGGCTATGGCTACACCTTC.